The 29 T cell receptor beta chains presented below share a single source sample, sequenced in a study of shared clonotypes between healthy human individuals. Naive CD8 isolation took CD45RO-negative cells positively selected for CCR7 and excluded terminally differentiated effector memory CD45RA+ cells. Sequenced by immunoSEQ multiplex PCR; TCRdb stores in-frame clones only, minus some. This table holds around 600,000 clones, approximately 95% found once. The specimen was naive CD8+ T cells sorted from blood. The receptors derive from a woman younger than 45 in good health.

V gene TRBV7-8 combines with J gene TRBJ2-1; 9 bases map to TRBD2. CDR3 size: 15 residues. With V trimmed by 2 bases and J by 8 bases, 7 bases remained unmatched. Germline values: CDR1 SGHVS, CDR2 FQNEAQ. The CDR3 sequence is CASSLYAGGDDEQFF. CDR3 DNA: TGTGCCAGCAGCTTATATGCGGGAGGGGATGATGAGCAGTTCTTC.

The chain carries TRBV9 and TRBJ2-2; maybe TRBD2 (6 bases). The length of the CDR3 is 16 residues. The germline CDR1 and CDR2 sequences are SGDLS and YYNGEE. V was pared by 4 bases and J by 0 bases, with 13 bases between. The CDR3 sequence: CASSSGGTANTGELFF. The CDR3 coding sequence is TGTGCCAGCAGCTCTGGGGGGACGGCGAACACCGGGGAGCTGTTTTTT.

The genes are TRBV9 and TRBJ2-7, with 11 bases that match TRBD2. Trimming removed 4 bases from V and 5 bases from J; junction bases left unmatched: 11. Germline CDR1 SGDLS, CDR2 YYNGEE. The CDR3 covers 16 residues. The CDR3 spells CASSPFETSGKHEQYF. The DNA of the CDR3 is TGTGCCAGCAGCCCGTTCGAGACTAGCGGGAAACACGAGCAGTACTTC.

The chain combines TRBV21-1 with TRBJ1-5. TRBV21-1 is annotated as a pseudogene. This CDR3 region has 17 residues. CDR3 protein: CASSKRRRRPVNQPQHF. The CDR3 DNA reads TGTGCCAGCAGCAAAAGGAGGCGCAGACCGGTCAATCAGCCCCAGCATTTT.

V and J are TRBV27 and TRBJ2-1; D tentatively reads TRBD1 or TRBD2 (5 bases each). Germline assignment: CDR1 MNHEY and CDR2 SMNVEV (reference sequence). V shed 8 bases and J shed 4 bases, with 21 bases lying between them. CDR3 length equals 16 residues. The CDR3 loop reads CASRGVTTGQYNEQFF. The CDR3 nucleotides read TGTGCCAGCCGAGGGGTTACTACAGGACAATACAATGAGCAGTTCTTC.

The sample holds one count of this clone. V and J are TRBV7-3 and TRBJ1-2; 7 nucleotides agree with TRBD1. Germline CDR1 and CDR2: SGHTA and FQGTGA. CDR3 length: 13 residues. The ends lost 6 bases at V and 6 bases at J; junction bases unmatched: 7. DNA of the CDR3: TGTGCCAGCAGTCCCCGACAGGGCCATGGCTACACCTTC. This sequence encodes CASSPRQGHGYTF.

This chain joins TRBV19 and TRBJ2-4; D gene unclear. Trimming shortened V by 5 bases and J by 0 bases, and 8 bases separated the two germline ends. The CDR3 is 14 amino acids. Looked up from germline, CDR1 is LNHDA and CDR2 is SQIVND (reference sequence). The CDR3 is CASSALIAKNIQYF. CDR3 bases: TGTGCCAGTAGTGCGTTAATAGCCAAAAACATTCAGTACTTC. The full variable domain, completed using reference TRBV19 and TRBJ2-4, is DGGITQSPKYLFRKEGQNVTLSCEQNLNHDAMYWYRQDPGQGLRLIYYSQIVNDFQKGDIAEGYSVSREKKESFPLTVTSAQKNPTAFYLCASSALIAKNIQYFGAGTRLSVL.

The chain links TRBV7-9 to TRBJ1-1, with D maybe TRBD1 (5 bases). This CDR3 is 15 amino acids long. CDR1 is SEHNR, CDR2 FQNEAQ, per germline (reference sequence). Between the trimmed V and J ends, which lost 4 bases and 0 bases, there was a span of 12 bases. The CDR3 DNA is TGTGCCAGCAGCTGGCCGGGACCTTTGAACACTGAAGCTTTCTTT. It codes for CASSWPGPLNTEAFF.

This chain joins TRBV19 and TRBJ2-5; possibly TRBD2 for D (6 bases). Between the trimmed V and J ends, which lost 1 base and 5 bases, there was a span of 14 bases. Germline V gene lookup returns CDR1 LNHDA and CDR2 SQIVND (reference sequence). The CDR3 extends over 15 amino acids. CDR3 DNA: TGTGCCAGTAGTATAGGTGTTGGAGGGTCGGAGACCCAGTACTTC. Translation: CASSIGVGGSETQYF.

J is TRBJ2-6 and V is TRBV27; D is perhaps TRBD1 (6 bases). Trimming cost V 6 bases and J 0 bases, with 15 bases left between them. The CDR3 has 17 amino acids. The germline CDR1 and CDR2 sequences are MNHEY and SMNVEV (reference sequence). Written as DNA, the CDR3 is TGTGCCAGCAGGGCACAGGGCTGGGGCTCTGGGGCCAACGTCCTGACTTTC. This translates into CASRAQGWGSGANVLTF.

The rearrangement uses TRBV9 and TRBJ2-2; D is possibly TRBD2 (6 bases). The V end was cut by 0 bases, the J end by 3 bases, with 12 bases between. The germline gives CDR1 SGDLS, CDR2 YYNGEE. This CDR3 is built from 16 residues. DNA of the CDR3: TGTGCCAGCAGCGTAGAGGGTAGCGGTTACACCGGGGAGCTGTTTTTT. The encoded protein is CASSVEGSGYTGELFF.

The chain has TRBV11-3 and TRBJ2-2; D remains ambiguous. V shed 5 bases and J shed 6 bases, with 16 bases lying between them. This CDR3 is built from 15 residues. Germline V gives CDR1 SGHNT, CDR2 YENEEA. Written as DNA, the CDR3 is TGTGCCAGCAGCCCAGGAAGCCCCGAGCCCGGGGAGCTGTTTTTT. The encoded protein is CASSPGSPEPGELFF. The full variable domain, with the rest looked up from reference TRBV11-3 and TRBJ2-2, is EAGVVQSPRYKIIEKKQPVAFWCNPISGHNTLYWYLQNLGQGPELLIRYENEEAVDDSQLPKDRFSAERLKGVDSTLKIQPAELGDSAVYLCASSPGSPEPGELFFGEGSRLTVL.

V and J are TRBV5-1 and TRBJ2-7, with a tentative D call TRBD1 (6 bases). CDR1 and CDR2 (germline): SGHRS, YFSETQ. The CDR3 spans 15 residues. Trimming left V 2 bases short and J 6 bases short, with 18 bases between. CDR3: CASSFSGVTLGEQYF. CDR3 sequence (DNA): TGCGCCAGCAGCTTCTCAGGGGTGACTTTAGGCGAGCAGTACTTC.

The chain has TRBV29-1 and TRBJ1-2; 8 nucleotides match TRBD1. This CDR3 has 13 amino acids. Trimming took 6 bases from V and 3 from J; bases not matched to a gene: 6. CDR1 is SQVTM, CDR2 ANQGSEA, per germline. CDR3 loop: CSVTGGEDYGYTF. Here the CDR3 DNA reads TGCAGCGTAACAGGGGGTGAGGACTATGGCTACACCTTC.

V and J are TRBV14 and TRBJ2-7; D uncertain. The CDR3 is made up of 16 amino acids. V was cut by 0 bases and J by 0 bases, with 12 bases left in between. Germline-derived CDR1 and CDR2 are SGHDN and FVKESK. Written as DNA, the CDR3 is TGTGCCAGCAGCCAAGATGCGAGGATGGGCTCCTACGAGCAGTACTTC. It yields the protein CASSQDARMGSYEQYF.

This chain uses TRBV6-5 with TRBJ1-1; 9 bases map to TRBD1. This CDR3 contains 14 residues. V trimming: 0 bases; J trimming: 7 bases; junction bases outside the gene matches: 3. Germline CDR1 and CDR2: MNHEY and SVGAGI. The CDR3 DNA reads as TGTGCCAGCAGTTACTCCGGGACAGGGAGTGAAGCTTTCTTT. Translating gives CASSYSGTGSEAFF.

The rearrangement joins TRBV2 to TRBJ2-5; D might be TRBD1 (6 bases). The J call is uncertain, as TRBJ2-7 better fits the DNA end. CDR3 length: 16 amino acids. Germline V gives CDR1 SNHLY, CDR2 FYNNEI. The CDR3 sequence: CASSVFGTSTSYEQYF. CDR3 DNA: TGTGCCAGCAGTGTGTTTGGGACAAGTACCTCCTACGAGCAGTACTTC.

The V and J genes are TRBV14 and TRBJ2-5; D not resolved. The J call could be wrong; TRBJ2-7 is a better fit for the DNA end. The CDR3 has 16 amino acids. Germline V lookup: CDR1 SGHDN, CDR2 FVKESK. As DNA, the CDR3 is TGTGCCAGCAGCCAAGCAGGTGCCGCCCGAGACTACGAGCAGTACTTC. This translates into CASSQAGAARDYEQYF.

This rearrangement joins TRBV28 to TRBJ1-4; maybe TRBD1 (5 bases). The CDR3 runs 15 residues. Deletions cut 4 bases from V and 5 bases from J, with 14 bases between. The V gene's germline CDR1 is MDHEN and CDR2 SYDVKM. CDR3 nucleotides: TGTGCCAGCAGTTCTCGACAGAACATAAATGAAAAACTGTTTTTT. This translates into CASSSRQNINEKLFF.

The chain joins TRBV28 to TRBJ1-1; 8 nucleotides line up with TRBD1. With 4 bases clipped from V and 6 bases from J, the junction kept 1 base outside the gene matches. The length of the CDR3 is 12 residues. Germline assignment: CDR1 MDHEN and CDR2 SYDVKM. The CDR3 reads CASSYRGAEAFF. For the CDR3, the DNA is TGTGCCAGCAGTTACAGGGGGGCTGAAGCTTTCTTT.

The chain recombines TRBV5-1 with TRBJ2-2; TRBD1 aligns across 8 bases. J was trimmed by 4 bases and V by 6 bases; bases with no gene match: 8. The length of the CDR3 is 15 residues. Germline V gene data show CDR1 as SGHRS and CDR2 as YFSETQ. In DNA form, the CDR3 reads TGCGCCAGCAAGTTGGCCGGGACAGGCACCGGGGAGCTGTTTTTT. This encodes CASKLAGTGTGELFF.

J is TRBJ1-3 and V is TRBV13, with D uncertain. Trimming removed 2 bases at V and 4 bases at J, with 6 bases between. CDR3 length equals 13 residues. From germline, CDR1 is PRHDT and CDR2 FYEKMQ (reference sequence). This chain's CDR3 is CASSLRAGNTIYF. In nucleotides, the CDR3 is TGTGCCAGCAGCTTAAGGGCCGGAAACACCATATATTTT.

This chain connects TRBV6-5 to TRBJ2-2; D ambiguous. Trimming pared 2 bases from V and 6 bases from J, leaving 10 bases between. The CDR3 has 14 residues. Germline CDR1 MNHEY, CDR2 SVGAGI. The CDR3: CASSYPALAGELFF. The CDR3 region has the DNA TGTGCCAGCAGTTACCCCGCATTGGCCGGGGAGCTGTTTTTT.

V gene TRBV30 combines with J gene TRBJ1-5; a weak D match, TRBD1 (5 bases). Trimming cost V 1 base and J 0 bases, with 10 bases left between them. CDR3 length: 15 amino acids. The germline CDR1 and CDR2 sequences are GTSNPN and SVGIG (reference sequence). The CDR3 spells CAWSGGSHSNQPQHF. The CDR3 DNA reads as TGTGCCTGGAGTGGGGGGTCCCATAGCAATCAGCCCCAGCATTTT.

This chain connects TRBV5-1 to TRBJ2-7, with D perhaps being TRBD1 or TRBD2 (5 bases each). V was shortened by 4 bases and J by 6 bases, with 14 bases between the two germline ends. Germline V CDR1 and CDR2: SGHRS, YFSETQ. This CDR3 region has 13 residues. The CDR3 sequence is CASSLTQGVEQYF. CDR3 in DNA: TGCGCCAGCAGCCTGACCCAGGGAGTCGAGCAGTACTTC.

V usage is TRBV27 and J usage is TRBJ2-1; 11 nucleotides line up with TRBD2. The CDR3 contains 15 residues. Trimming removed 7 bases from V and 3 bases from J; junction bases left unmatched: 5. The germline V gene encodes CDR1 MNHEY and CDR2 SMNVEV (reference sequence). The DNA for the CDR3 is TGTGCCAGCAATCCCGGGACTAGCGGCTACAATGAGCAGTTCTTC. Its protein product is CASNPGTSGYNEQFF.

The chain joins TRBV27 to TRBJ2-3; 7 bases agree with TRBD1. Losses at the gene ends were 5 bases for V and 0 bases for J; bases not matched to a gene: 8. Germline V gives CDR1 MNHEY, CDR2 SMNVEV (reference sequence). This CDR3 region has 16 residues. The CDR3 loop is CASSIQGWGSTDTQYF. CDR3 bases: TGTGCCAGCAGTATACAGGGGTGGGGGAGCACAGATACGCAGTATTTT.

For this clone: Other DNA sequences within the sample encode an identical CDR3. The rearrangement links TRBV28 to TRBJ2-7; D ambiguous. The CDR3 runs 13 residues. CDR1 and CDR2 (germline): MDHEN, SYDVKM. V was cut by 3 bases and J by 2 bases, with 8 bases left in between. The CDR3 DNA follows: TGTGCCAGCAGTTTGGCGGCAACCTACGAGCAGTACTTC. This codes for CASSLAATYEQYF.

V and J are TRBV28 and TRBJ1-2; D possibly corresponds to TRBD1 (5 bases). CDR1 is MDHEN, CDR2 SYDVKM, per germline. Trimming removed 5 bases from V and 10 bases from J, with 17 bases in between. The CDR3 spans 13 residues. This CDR3 is CASSPNLQGAYTF. The CDR3 coding sequence is TGTGCCAGCAGTCCTAATCTTCAGGGTGCCTACACCTTC.